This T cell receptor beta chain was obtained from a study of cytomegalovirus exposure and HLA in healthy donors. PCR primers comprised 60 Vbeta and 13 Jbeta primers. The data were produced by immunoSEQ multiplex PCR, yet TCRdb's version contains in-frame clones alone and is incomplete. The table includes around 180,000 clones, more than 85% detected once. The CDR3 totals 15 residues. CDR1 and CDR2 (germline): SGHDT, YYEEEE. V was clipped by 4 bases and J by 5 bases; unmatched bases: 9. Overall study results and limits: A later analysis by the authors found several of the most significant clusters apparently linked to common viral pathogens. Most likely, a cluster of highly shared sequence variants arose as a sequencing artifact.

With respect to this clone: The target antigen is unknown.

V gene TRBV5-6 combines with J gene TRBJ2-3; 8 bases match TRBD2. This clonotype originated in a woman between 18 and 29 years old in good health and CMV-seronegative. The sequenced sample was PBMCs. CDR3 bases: TGTGCCAGCAGCCCGGCGGGGGGAACGAGAGATACGCAGTATTTT. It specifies CASSPAGGTRDTQYF.